The rows below give T cell receptor beta chains drawn from one sample of a study of human T cells and chemical hapten exposure. TCRdb processed the RACE reads anew with MiXCR; each CDR3 protein has one entry. The repertoire holds about 260,000 distinct CDR3 sequences, with about 9% as singletons. Sequences were derived from whole blood, sampled in connection with sensitization to the hapten diphenylcyclopropenone (DPC). These receptors all stem from a woman aged 40-49 years with alopecia areata. Some clones in this sample may be carry-over from other donors' samples. Each CDR3 is given with its conserved first and last residue. D genes are given only for firm matches. Part of the rows lack a size; the others show once, few, many or a class for expanded clones.

few	TRBD2	TRBV20-1	TRBJ2-7	TGCAGTGCGAGCCGACTAGCGGGATACCACGAGCAGTACTTC	CSASRLAGYHEQYF
-	TRBD1	TRBV10-3	TRBJ2-2	TGTGCCATCAGAGGGACAGACACCGGGGAGCTGTTTTTT	CAIRGTDTGELFF
-	-	TRBV27	TRBJ2-3	TGTGCCAGCAGTTTCCCTTTGACAGATACGCAGTATTTT	CASSFPLTDTQYF
few	-	TRBV9	TRBJ2-3	TGTGCCAGCAGCCCGCAGACAAGCACTAGCACAGATACGCAGTATTTT	CASSPQTSTSTDTQYF
-	-	TRBV6-2/TRBV6-3	TRBJ2-1	TGTGCCAGCACCAGAGGGGCTGGGAGCTCCTACAATGAGCAGTTCTTC	CASTRGAGSSYNEQFF
many	-	TRBV12-3/TRBV12-4	TRBJ2-5	TGTGCCAGCAGCCCCCTCGGACGTTCAGAGACCCAGTACTTC	CASSPLGRSETQYF
-	-	TRBV6-2/TRBV6-3	TRBJ1-1	TGTGCCAGCAGTTACTCAGGGAGGCGGACTGAAGCTTTCTTT	CASSYSGRRTEAFF
few	-	TRBV6-2/TRBV6-3	TRBJ1-2	TGTGCCAGCAGTTACTCGTCCAGCTATGGCTACACCTTC	CASSYSSSYGYTF
-	-	TRBV28	TRBJ2-1	TGTGCCAGCAGTTCCGGGACCCTTAAGGGCAATGAGCAGTTCTTC	CASSSGTLKGNEQFF
-	TRBD2	TRBV20-1	TRBJ2-1	TGCAGTGCTGGGCGGGAGGATGAGCAGTTCTTC	CSAGREDEQFF
few	-	TRBV12-3/TRBV12-4	TRBJ1-5	TGTGCCAGCAGACGGCTCTATAGCAATCAGCCCCAGCATTTT	CASRRLYSNQPQHF
many	-	TRBV6-5	TRBJ2-1	TGTGCCAGCAGTAGTACGGTCAATGAGCAGTTCTTC	CASSSTVNEQFF